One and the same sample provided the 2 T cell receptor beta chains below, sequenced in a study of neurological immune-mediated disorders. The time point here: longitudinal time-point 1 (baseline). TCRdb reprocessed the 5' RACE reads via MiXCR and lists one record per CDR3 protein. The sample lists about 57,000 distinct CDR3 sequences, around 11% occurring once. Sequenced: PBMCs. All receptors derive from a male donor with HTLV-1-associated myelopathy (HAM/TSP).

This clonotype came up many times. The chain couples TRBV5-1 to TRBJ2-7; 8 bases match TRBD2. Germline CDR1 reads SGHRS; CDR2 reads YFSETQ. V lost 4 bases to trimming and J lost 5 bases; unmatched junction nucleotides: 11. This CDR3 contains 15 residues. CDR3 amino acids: CASSGTGRGWDEQYF. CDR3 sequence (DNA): TGCGCCAGCAGCGGCACCGGGAGGGGTTGGGACGAGCAGTACTTC.

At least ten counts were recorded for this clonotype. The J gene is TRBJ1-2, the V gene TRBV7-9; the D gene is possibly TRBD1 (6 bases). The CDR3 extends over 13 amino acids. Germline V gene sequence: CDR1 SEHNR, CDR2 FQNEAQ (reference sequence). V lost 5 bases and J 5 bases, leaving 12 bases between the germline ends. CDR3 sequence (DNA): TGTGCCAGCAGCCTCCCCGGACAGTATGGCTACACCTTC. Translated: CASSLPGQYGYTF.